The following is a TCR beta chain sequence with its context. Per the original methods: Amplifying reference gene primers gave estimates of nucleated cell counts. The repertoire was sequenced with immunoSEQ multiplex PCR; TCRdb's copy has only in-frame clones and lacks some. The V and J calls and clone size are taken from that table; D and trimming were inferred from the DNA. The data hold 320,000 or so clones, with about 85% observed a single time. Germline V gene data show CDR1 as SGHTA and CDR2 as FQGNSA. This CDR3 region has 12 residues. The V end was cut by 4 bases, the J end by 9 bases, with 10 bases between. Enrollees, about 18 to 89 years old, lived in around 23 US areas. Within the 2 weeks before study entry, each person in the exposed group met a COVID-19 case. These data are taken from a study of blood T cell repertoires in COVID-19. Study background: Acute and convalescent COVID-19 specimens originated in the United States, Italy and Spain.

This clonotype originated in a woman aged 25 to 39 who had been exposed to COVID-19. The sample consisted of PBMCs or T cells enriched from blood (not recorded which). The rearrangement joins TRBV7-2 to TRBJ2-1, with no clear D. The CDR3 DNA reads TGTGCCAGCAGCTCCGTCACCGGTGAGCAGTTCTTC. Protein product: CASSSVTGEQFF. Based on the CDR3 plus reference TRBV7-2 and TRBJ2-1, the full variable domain is GAGVSQSPSNKVTEKGKDVELRCDPISGHTALYWYRQSLGQGLEFLIYFQGNSAPDKSGLPSDRFSAERTGGSVSTLTIQRTQQEDSAVYLCASSSVTGEQFFGPGTRLTVL.